The sequence of this T cell receptor (beta chain) was determined in a study of Ad26.COV2.S vaccination and SARS-CoV-2 variants. Study findings and constraints: People given the vaccine had a wider spike-specific TCR breadth than placebo recipients did.

This sample's treatment: some 19 received Ad26.COV2.S at low or high dose, single or two shots; 5 received placebo; per-sample allocation not given. Day 63 after the first injection of vaccine or placebo was the sampling time. Regarding this clone: The antigen is undetermined.

Clones were read by immunoSEQ multiplex PCR, and TCRdb kept only the in-frame ones, dropping some. The sample yields approximately 450,000 clones, 80% to 95% seen once. The sequence was collected from a person aged 18-65 years who received the Ad26.COV2.S COVID-19 vaccine or a placebo. This specimen was peripheral blood, taken in a trial of Ad26.COV2.S vaccine versus placebo.

The CDR3: CASSSEKLFF. CDR3 bases: TGTGCCAGCAGTTCCGAAAAACTGTTTTTT. The V gene is TRBV28, the J gene TRBJ1-4; D is undetermined. CDR3 length equals 10 residues. V lost 4 bases and J lost 8, with 2 bases in between. The germline CDR1 and CDR2 sequences are MDHEN and SYDVKM.